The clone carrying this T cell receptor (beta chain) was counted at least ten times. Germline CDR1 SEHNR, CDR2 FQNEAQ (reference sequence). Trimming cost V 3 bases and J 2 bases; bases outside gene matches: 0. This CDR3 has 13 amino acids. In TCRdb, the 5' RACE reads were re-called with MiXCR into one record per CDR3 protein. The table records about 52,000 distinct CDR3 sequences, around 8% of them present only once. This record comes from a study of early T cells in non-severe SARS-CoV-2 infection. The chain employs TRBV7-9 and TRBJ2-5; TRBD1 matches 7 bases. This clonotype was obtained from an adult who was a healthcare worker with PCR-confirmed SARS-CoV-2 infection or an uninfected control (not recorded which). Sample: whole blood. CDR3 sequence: CASSLGQQETQYF. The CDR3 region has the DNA TGTGCCAGCAGCTTGGGACAGCAAGAGACCCAGTACTTC.